This passage covers 14 T cell receptor beta chains from one sample sequenced in a study of T cell repertoires in ileal Crohn's disease. Using immunoSEQ multiplex PCR, the repertoire was profiled, and TCRdb retains in-frame clones only, with some absent. This table holds around 17,000 clones, 80% to 90% found once. The sequenced material came from ileal tissue. These TCRs come from an adult with Crohn's disease.

Regarding this clone: Other DNA sequences in the same sample also yield this CDR3. The chain is built from TRBV6-4 and TRBJ2-1, with TRBD2 matching over 12 bases. The J segment lost 6 bases and the V segment lost 0 bases, leaving 0 bases of the junction unmatched. CDR1 MRHNA and CDR2 SNTAGT come from the germline V gene. The CDR3 contains 15 residues. The chain's CDR3 is CASSDSTSGSNEQFF. DNA of the CDR3: TGTGCCAGCAGTGACTCGACTAGCGGGAGCAATGAGCAGTTCTTC.

This clone was detected only a few times. V gene TRBV5-1 combines with J gene TRBJ1-2; TRBD1 matches 7 bases. J gave up 2 bases and V 4 bases, and 8 bases lay outside the gene matches. CDR3 length: 15 residues. CDR1 is SGHRS, CDR2 YFSETQ, per germline. CDR3 bases: TGCGCCAGCAGCGGGGGACAGAGCCTGAACTATGGCTACACCTTC. Translated: CASSGGQSLNYGYTF.

The chain links TRBV29-1 to TRBJ1-2; D is unclear. Trimming pared 1 base from V and 2 bases from J, leaving 8 bases between. The CDR3 has 13 residues. Germline CDR1 is SQVTM and CDR2 is ANQGSEA. The CDR3 nucleotides read TGCAGCGTTGAAGGTCGGGAGAACTATGGCTACACCTTC. Its protein is CSVEGRENYGYTF.

V is TRBV5-6 and J is TRBJ2-5; D is possibly TRBD1 (5 bases). The CDR3 runs 15 residues. V was trimmed by 4 bases and J by 3 bases, leaving 16 bases between them. Germline CDR1 and CDR2: SGHDT and YYEEEE. Here the CDR3 DNA reads TGTGCCAGCAGCCAACCATATGTAGGGGAAGAGACCCAGTACTTC. Translating it yields CASSQPYVGEETQYF.

The J gene is TRBJ1-2, the V gene TRBV27; perhaps TRBD1 as D (6 bases). Germline V lookup: CDR1 MNHEY, CDR2 SMNVEV (reference sequence). Between the trimmed V and J ends, which lost 4 bases and 0 bases, there was a span of 15 bases. This CDR3 region has 16 residues. This chain's CDR3 is CASSSHGQISNYGYTF. In DNA, the CDR3 is TGTGCCAGCAGTTCGCACGGACAGATCTCTAACTATGGCTACACCTTC.

The V call is TRBV9, the J call TRBJ2-1, with 8 positions matching TRBD1. V was pared by 0 bases and J by 3 bases, with 2 bases of the junction left unmatched. Germline V gene data show CDR1 as SGDLS and CDR2 as YYNGEE. CDR3 length equals 15 residues. CDR3 bases: TGTGCCAGCAGCGTAGTGGGACAGGACTACAATGAGCAGTTCTTC. Its protein is CASSVVGQDYNEQFF.

The CDR3 region has the DNA TGTGCCAGCTCATTCCGGGACAACCCAACTAATGAAAAACTGTTTTTT. Translation: CASSFRDNPTNEKLFF. This chain links TRBV18 with TRBJ1-4; the D gene is possibly TRBD1 (6 bases). V was pared by 5 bases and J by 0 bases, with 13 bases between. Germline loops: CDR1 KGHSH, CDR2 LQKENI. This CDR3 is built from 16 residues.

The genes are TRBV4-1 and TRBJ1-1; D is undetermined. Per the germline V gene, CDR1 is MGHRA and CDR2 is YSYEKL. Between the trimmed V and J ends, which lost 3 bases and 0 bases, there was a span of 11 bases. The CDR3 has 15 residues. CDR3 region: CASSHNQQMNTEAFF. Here the CDR3 DNA reads TGCGCCAGCAGCCATAATCAACAAATGAACACTGAAGCTTTCTTT.

This clone was seen only once. The chain combines TRBV5-6 with TRBJ2-5, with TRBD1 matching over 8 bases. The CDR3 has 12 residues. V lost 3 bases, J lost 8 bases, and 3 bases stayed unmatched. Germline V CDR1 and CDR2: SGHDT, YYEEEE. The CDR3 nucleotides are TGTGCCAGCAGCTCCGACAGGGGTACCCAGTACTTC. It specifies CASSSDRGTQYF. The full variable domain, its missing parts supplied by reference TRBV5-6 and TRBJ2-5, is DAGVTQSPTHLIKTRGQQVTLRCSPKSGHDTVSWYQQALGQGPQFIFQYYEEEERQRGNFPDRFSGHQFPNYSSELNVNALLLGDSALYLCASSSDRGTQYFGPGTRLLVL.

This chain connects TRBV5-6 to TRBJ2-2; TRBD2 matches 9 bases. This CDR3 spans 17 amino acids. Germline CDR1 is SGHDT and CDR2 is YYEEEE. V dropped 3 bases and J dropped 5; count of bases not matched to a gene: 11. The CDR3 DNA follows: TGTGCCAGCAGCTCCTTACGAGCGGGAGGAGGAACCGGGGAGCTGTTTTTT. Translation: CASSSLRAGGGTGELFF.

The gene calls are TRBV28 and TRBJ1-2; 8 nucleotides line up with TRBD1. The CDR3 runs to 14 residues. The V and J ends lost 8 bases and 3 bases, in that order; junction bases with no gene match: 8. Germline CDR1 reads MDHEN; CDR2 reads SYDVKM. This CDR3 is CASRQGFGYYGYTF. CDR3 bases: TGTGCCAGCCGACAGGGGTTTGGGTACTATGGCTACACCTTC.

The chain recombines TRBV5-1 with TRBJ2-2; weak D call: TRBD1 (6 bases). The CDR3 consists of 14 residues. V was clipped by 5 bases and J by 4 bases, with 12 bases between them. Germline CDR1 reads SGHRS; CDR2 reads YFSETQ. Here the CDR3 DNA reads TGCGCCAGCAGTCAAACAGGGAGCACCGGGGAGCTGTTTTTT. This translates into CASSQTGSTGELFF.

The chain joins TRBV5-4 to TRBJ1-1; 12 bases agree with TRBD1. Germline V CDR1 and CDR2: SGHNT, YYREEE (reference sequence). V shed 4 bases and J 4 bases; nucleotides not matched to a gene: 5. The CDR3 extends over 15 amino acids. The CDR3 spells CASSRGTGGFTEAFF. DNA for the CDR3: TGTGCCAGCAGCCGCGGGACAGGGGGCTTCACTGAAGCTTTCTTT.

As DNA, the CDR3 is TGCGCCAGCAGTGAGTCGAAGGGGGATACAGATACGCAGTATTTT. Encoded protein: CASSESKGDTDTQYF. The V call is TRBV10-1, the J call TRBJ2-3; TRBD1 might be the D (6 bases). V was trimmed by 0 bases and J by 3 bases, leaving 10 bases between them. Germline V gene lookup returns CDR1 WNHNN and CDR2 SYGVQD (reference sequence). The CDR3 spans 15 residues.